The 18 T cell receptor beta chains listed next were all sequenced from one sample in a study of T cells in Graves' hyperthyroidism and ophthalmopathy. RNA transcripts gave rise to amplified TCR beta CDR3 regions. The HTBI primer set drove a first-round RT-PCR of the TCR CDR3. TCRdb re-analysed the multiplex PCR reads in MiXCR, keeping a single row per CDR3 protein. The sample includes hundreds of thousands of distinct CDR3 sequences, about 14% seen only once; the top ten take around 24%. Sequencing was done on a sample of blood. The receptors here all came from a woman aged 30 to 39 with Graves' hyperthyroidism.

This clonotype was seen only a few times. It may be a read error: a sequence one base away is much more abundant. The rearrangement joins TRBV2 to TRBJ2-7; TRBD1 matches at 9 bases. The CDR3 runs to 15 residues. The germline gives CDR1 SNHLY, CDR2 FYNNEI. The CDR3 DNA is TGTGTCAGCAGTGGAGGAGGGACAGGGTCCTACGAGCAGTACTTC. This encodes CVSSGGGTGSYEQYF. Together with reference TRBV2 and TRBJ2-7, the CDR3 gives the full variable domain: EPEVTQTPSHQVTQMGQEVILRCVPISNHLYFYWYRQILGQKVEFLVSFYNNEISEKSEIFDDQFSVERPDGSNFTLKIRSTKLEDSAMYFCVSSGGGTGSYEQYFGPGTRLTVT.

This clonotype was seen ten or more times. The chain joins TRBV9 to TRBJ2-7; 7 bases match TRBD2. Germline CDR1 reads SGDLS; CDR2 reads YYNGEE. The CDR3 totals 12 residues. J lost 4 bases, V lost 3 bases, and 1 base had no gene match. CDR3 in DNA: TGTGCCAGCAGCGCTAGCGGTTACGAGCAGTACTTC. Its protein is CASSASGYEQYF.

This clonotype has just one count. A single base separates this from a much larger clone, so it may be a read error. This chain joins TRBV28 and TRBJ1-3, with D unclear. Germline CDR1 reads MDHEN; CDR2 reads SYDVKM. This CDR3 has 16 amino acids. CDR3 nucleotides: TGTGCCAGCAGTTCCCCCCCAGCCCCCTCTGGAAACACCATGTATTTT. This gives the protein CASSSPPAPSGNTMYF.

A word on this clonotype: A much larger clone is a single base away; this may be a read error. The J gene is TRBJ1-2, the V gene TRBV20-1; TRBD1 is a possible D gene (6 bases). This CDR3 is 13 amino acids long. Germline V lookup: CDR1 DFQATT, CDR2 SNEGSKA (reference sequence). As DNA, the CDR3 is TGCAGTGCTGGAGATTGGGGGCGCGGTGGCTACACCTTC. It codes for CSAGDWGRGGYTF.

This clonotype was detected only a few times. The CDR3 DNA sequence: TGTGCCAGCAGTTTGGAAGGGGCGTTGGAAAAACTGTTTTTT. Translated, it gives CASSLEGALEKLFF. The chain combines TRBV6-2 or TRBV6-3 with TRBJ1-4; D might be TRBD1 (5 bases). V lost 4 bases to trimming and J lost 8 bases, with 14 bases between them. The CDR3 consists of 14 residues. Germline V gives CDR1 MNHEY, CDR2 SVGEGT.

This clonotype was seen ten or more times. The CDR3 spells CASRRRDNQPQHF. The CDR3 nucleotides read TGTGCCAGCAGAAGAAGGGACAATCAGCCCCAGCATTTT. V is TRBV6-1 and J is TRBJ1-5; D is uncertain. The ends were cut back, 6 bases at V and 3 bases at J, with 9 bases in the middle. The CDR3 spans 13 residues. CDR1 and CDR2 (germline): MNHNS, SASEGT.

The sample holds a few counts of this clonotype. The chain links TRBV20-1 to TRBJ1-4; D might be TRBD1 (5 bases). Germline CDR1 reads DFQATT; CDR2 reads SNEGSKA (reference sequence). V shed 6 bases and J shed 4 bases, with 21 bases lying between them. The length of the CDR3 is 16 residues. Here the CDR3 reads CSAGTDATMSNEKLFF. In DNA form, the CDR3 reads TGCAGTGCGGGGACGGACGCAACTATGAGTAATGAAAAACTGTTTTTT.

The sample holds many counts of this clonotype. This may be a read error: a much more frequent sequence differs by one nucleotide. This chain uses TRBV6-1 with TRBJ2-5; D gene unclear. Trimming took off 1 base at V and 5 bases at J, with 2 bases between the two ends. The CDR3 is made up of 11 amino acids. Germline V gene lookup returns CDR1 MNHNS and CDR2 SASEGT. This chain's CDR3 is CASSEVETQYF. CDR3 DNA: TGTGCCAGCAGTGAAGTGGAGACCCAGTACTTC.

A few counts support this clonotype. The V call is TRBV7-9, the J call TRBJ2-7; 11 bases map to TRBD2. This CDR3 has 16 amino acids. Germline V gene lookup returns CDR1 SEHNR and CDR2 FQNEAQ (reference sequence). V gave up 5 bases and J gave up 1 base; unmatched junction bases: 7. The CDR3 sequence: CASSPTSGIGSYEQYF. DNA of the CDR3: TGTGCCAGCAGCCCGACTAGCGGGATTGGTTCCTACGAGCAGTACTTC.

The rearrangement joins TRBV6-1 to TRBJ1-2; possibly TRBD1 for D (5 bases). V was clipped by 2 bases and J by 13 bases, with 17 bases between them. This CDR3 comprises 13 residues. Germline V gene lookup returns CDR1 MNHNS and CDR2 SASEGT. The CDR3, as DNA: TGTGCCAGCAGTGAATTTCGCACGGGGCCCCCCACCTTC. This codes for CASSEFRTGPPTF.

In this sample, this clonotype turned up many times. The chain links TRBV20-1 to TRBJ2-1; no clear D. The V gene lost 5 bases and the J gene lost 6 bases, with 11 bases spanning the gap. In germline, CDR1 is DFQATT, CDR2 SNEGSKA (reference sequence). The CDR3 has 12 amino acids. CDR3 bases: TGCAGTGCTGGGCTAGACGGCAATGAGCAGTTCTTC. It encodes CSAGLDGNEQFF.

CDR3 protein: CASGTSSTKNIQYF. The CDR3 DNA is TGTGCCAGCGGGACTAGCTCCACCAAAAACATTCAGTACTTC. V is TRBV27 and J is TRBJ2-4; 9 bases map to TRBD2. Trimming removed 8 bases from V and 2 bases from J; junction bases left unmatched: 4. The CDR3 spans 14 residues. CDR1 MNHEY and CDR2 SMNVEV come from the germline V gene (reference sequence).

In its sample, this clonotype was seen a few times. The CDR3 protein is CASSSRVFQPQHF. CDR3 DNA sequence: TGTGCCAGCAGTTCCCGAGTGTTTCAGCCCCAGCATTTT. The chain couples TRBV27 to TRBJ1-5; D is unclear. CDR1 MNHEY and CDR2 SMNVEV come from the germline V gene (reference sequence). CDR3 size: 13 residues. V was shortened by 4 bases and J by 6 bases, with 10 bases between the two germline ends.

V gene TRBV3-1 combines with J gene TRBJ1-4; D remains ambiguous. CDR1 and CDR2 (germline): LGHDT, YNNKEL (reference sequence). Trimming cost V 4 bases and J 8 bases, with 17 bases left between them. The CDR3 runs 15 residues. This chain's CDR3 is CASSRLGPDREKLFF. The CDR3 DNA reads as TGTGCCAGCAGCCGCCTAGGGCCGGACCGAGAAAAACTGTTTTTT.

The V and J genes are TRBV20-1 and TRBJ2-2; D unclear. V shed 6 bases and J shed 3 bases, with 11 bases lying between them. The CDR3 loop spans 13 amino acids. Germline CDR1 and CDR2: DFQATT and SNEGSKA (reference sequence). The CDR3 DNA sequence: TGCAGTGCCCAGCAGGACGACACCGGGGAGCTGTTTTTT. The encoded protein is CSAQQDDTGELFF.

This clonotype came up many times. V gene TRBV28 combines with J gene TRBJ1-1, with D unresolved. The V gene's germline CDR1 is MDHEN and CDR2 SYDVKM. The V end lost 3 bases, the J end lost 5 bases, and 10 bases lay between the germline ends. CDR3 size: 13 residues. The CDR3 loop reads CASSFPDYTEAFF. The CDR3 DNA reads as TGTGCCAGCAGTTTCCCCGATTATACTGAAGCTTTCTTT.

In its sample, this clonotype was seen many times. The CDR3 protein is CASSLADRDFADTQYF. DNA for the CDR3: TGTGCCAGCAGTTTAGCGGACAGGGATTTTGCAGATACGCAGTATTTT. The chain recombines TRBV28 with TRBJ2-3, with 8 bases matching TRBD1. V lost 2 bases to trimming and J lost 4 bases; unmatched junction nucleotides: 8. This CDR3 has 16 amino acids. CDR1 is MDHEN, CDR2 SYDVKM, per germline.

This clonotype was seen repeatedly, ten times or more. The chain uses TRBV7-2 and TRBJ2-7; a weak D match, TRBD2 (6 bases). This CDR3 region has 13 residues. CDR1 is SGHTA and CDR2 is FQGNSA in the germline V gene. Trimming left V 1 base short and J 7 bases short, with 11 bases between. CDR3 sequence: CASSLVAAQEQYF. Here the CDR3 DNA reads TGTGCCAGCAGCTTAGTAGCGGCTCAAGAGCAGTACTTC.